This T cell receptor (beta chain) was profiled in a study of T cell clonality in common variable immunodeficiency. A remark on this clone: Antigen specificity is unknown. Read coverage stops 3 residues before the CDR3 terminus; the germline J gene supplies the remainder.

The germline CDR1 and CDR2 sequences are SNHLY and FYNNEI. The CDR3 is made up of 16 amino acids. V lost 2 bases and J 0 bases, leaving 8 bases between the germline ends. Study conclusions and caveats: Reportedly, TCR beta sequences from common variable immunodeficiency showed fewer deletions and N-nucleotide insertions. Shared TCRbeta clones were fewer between CVID subjects than controls.

Only in-frame clones appear in the TCRdb table, and some are missing; sequencing was by immunoSEQ multiplex PCR. The sample includes more than 20,000 clones, none of them occurring once. The gene calls are TRBV2 and TRBJ1-6; maybe TRBD1 (6 bases). The TCR originated in a human donor with common variable immunodeficiency. Sequenced input: peripheral blood mononuclear cells. The CDR3 here is CASSERGGSYNSPLHF. The DNA read from the CDR3 is TGTGCCAGCAGTGAAAGGGGGGGCTCCTATAATTCACCC.